This T cell receptor (beta chain) was sequenced in a study of a mutant IDH1 vaccine in newly diagnosed glioma. Documented time point: week 35, safety follow-up. Alongside topical imiquimod, each dose of vaccine comprised 300 ug of mutant IDH1 20-mer peptide. TCRdb's copy holds only in-frame clones and misses some; the assay was immunoSEQ multiplex PCR. Among more than 25,000 clones listed, under 85% were seen once. This CDR3 has 13 residues. Germline V gene sequence: CDR1 SGHVS, CDR2 FNYEAQ. Trimming removed 1 base from V and 2 bases from J, with 5 bases in between. About this clone: The antigen remains undetermined. This same CDR3 is encoded by further DNA sequences in the sample.

Sequenced material: PBMCs, taken from a glioma patient whose treatment included an IDH1 peptide vaccine. The rearrangement joins TRBV7-6 to TRBJ2-5, with TRBD1 as a possible D gene (5 bases). The sequence came from a woman aged 30 to 39 with glioma. Some clones in this sample may be carry-over from other donors' samples. The CDR3 coding sequence is TGTGCCAGCAGCTTAGGACAGCAAGAGACCCAGTACTTC. Protein product: CASSLGQQETQYF.